This T cell receptor beta chain emerged from a study of glioma-infiltrating T cells after dendritic cell vaccination. Study at large: Treatment, given 2003 to 2012, was autologous tumor lysate-pulsed dendritic cell vaccination. Study-wide findings and caveats: The cohort had few patients with full blood and tumor sets. Higher pretreatment TIL content predicted longer progression-free time and survival.

In this sample, this clone turned up once. Antigen specificity is unknown. Trimming pared 6 bases from V and 7 bases from J, leaving 15 bases between. CDR1 is SEHNR and CDR2 is FQNEAQ in the germline V gene (reference sequence). This CDR3 has 13 residues. Only in-frame clones appear in the TCRdb table, and some are missing; sequencing was by immunoSEQ multiplex PCR. The sample has tens of thousands of clones, around 86% seen once. All glioblastoma patients lacked an isocitrate dehydrogenase mutation. The receptor was derived from a human donor with glioblastoma. The material was blood, obtained before dendritic cell vaccination. The chain has TRBV7-9 and TRBJ1-1, with D maybe TRBD1 (6 bases). CDR3 DNA: TGTGCCAGCAGATCTACAGGGCGGGTTGAAGCTTTCTTT. Its protein product is CASRSTGRVEAFF.